These 11 T cell receptor beta chains came from one sample sequenced in a study of long-term antiretroviral therapy in people with HIV. Researchers ran immunoSEQ v3.0 at survey level. Profiled with immunoSEQ multiplex PCR; TCRdb holds only in-frame clones, not every one. The table includes around 25,000 clones, 85% detected once. The specimen was unsorted PBMCs, collected 2.3 years after starting antiretroviral therapy. The source is a man aged 40-49 years with HIV.

The chain uses TRBV14 and TRBJ2-3; 9 bases agree with TRBD2. The germline CDR1 and CDR2 sequences are SGHDN and FVKESK. V was pared by 2 bases and J by 2 bases, with 11 bases of the junction left unmatched. This CDR3 has 18 residues. The CDR3 loop is CASSQQAPLAGYTDTQYF. The CDR3 region has the DNA TGTGCCAGCAGCCAACAAGCCCCCCTAGCGGGATACACAGATACGCAGTATTTT.

J is TRBJ2-2 and V is TRBV9; D gene uncertain. Germline V gives CDR1 SGDLS, CDR2 YYNGEE. The ends were cut back, 0 bases at V and 5 bases at J, with 2 bases in the middle. CDR3 length: 12 residues. The CDR3 region has the DNA TGTGCCAGCAGCGTAGCGACCGGGGAGCTGTTTTTT. Translation gives CASSVATGELFF.

This CDR3 reads CATSGGTGELFF. In DNA form, the CDR3 reads TGTGCTACTTCTGGGGGCACCGGGGAGCTGTTTTTT. V usage is TRBV7-3 and J usage is TRBJ2-2; either TRBD1 or TRBD2 may fit D (5 bases each). This CDR3 contains 12 residues. CDR1 and CDR2 from the germline V gene are SGHTA and FQGTGA. Combining the CDR3 with reference TRBV7-3 and TRBJ2-2 gives the whole variable domain GAGVSQTPSNKVTEKGKYVELRCDPISGHTALYWYRQSLGQGPEFLIYFQGTGAADDSGLPNDRFFAVRPEGSVSTLKIQRTERGDSAVYLCATSGGTGELFFGEGSRLTVL.

Of note for this clone: One end of the junction fails to match germline, which may point to a read error. The V gene is TRBV10-1, the J gene TRBJ2-2, with D maybe TRBD1 (6 bases). Germline lookup yields CDR1 WNHNN and CDR2 SYGVQD (reference sequence). The CDR3 consists of 13 residues. The CDR3 DNA is TGTGCCAGCACACAGGGGAACACCGGGGAGCTGTTTTTT. Translation gives CASTQGNTGELFF.

The V gene is TRBV7-8, the J gene TRBJ2-1, with TRBD2 identical over 7 bases. After removal of 1 base from V and 0 bases from J, the junction contained 3 bases not matched to a gene. The CDR3 loop spans 16 amino acids. Per germline, CDR1 SGHVS and CDR2 FQNEAQ. CDR3 residues: CASSLGGRGSYNEQFF. The CDR3 region has the DNA TGTGCCAGCAGCTTAGGTGGGAGGGGCTCCTACAATGAGCAGTTCTTC.

The chain carries TRBV7-8 and TRBJ2-3; D is unclear. The CDR3 length is 15 residues. Germline V CDR1 and CDR2: SGHVS, FQNEAQ. V lost 3 bases and J 1 base, leaving 11 bases between the germline ends. The CDR3 loop is CASSFVAGGTDTQYF. The CDR3, as DNA: TGTGCCAGCAGCTTTGTGGCAGGAGGCACAGATACGCAGTATTTT.

This clone was detected only a few times. The rearrangement uses TRBV6-1 and TRBJ2-7, with D perhaps being TRBD1 or TRBD2 (7 bases each). The V gene's germline CDR1 is MNHNS and CDR2 SASEGT. This CDR3 is built from 14 residues. V lost 8 bases, J lost 3 bases, and 17 bases lay in between. The CDR3 bases are TGTGCCAGCGGCTGGGGAGGGGGCGGCTACGAGCAGTACTTC. Translating gives CASGWGGGGYEQYF.

A single count supports this clone. CDR3 region: CASSQGLAGEETQYF. In nucleotides, the CDR3 is TGCGCCAGCAGTCAAGGGCTAGCGGGTGAAGAGACCCAGTACTTC. The chain combines TRBV23-1 with TRBJ2-5; 8 bases map to TRBD2. TRBV23-1 is noted as an ORF with a role that remains uncertain. J gave up 3 bases and V 2 bases, and 5 bases lay outside the gene matches. The CDR3 contains 15 residues.

This chain uses TRBV13 with TRBJ1-1; unclear D gene. Trimming took 0 bases from V and 2 from J, leaving 19 bases between them. Germline CDR1 reads PRHDT; CDR2 reads FYEKMQ (reference sequence). The CDR3 sequence is 18 residues long. The CDR3 loop is CASSLGREGMWVNTEAFF. The CDR3, as DNA: TGTGCCAGCAGCTTAGGCAGAGAGGGAATGTGGGTTAACACTGAAGCTTTCTTT. The entire variable domain, with the rest obtained from reference TRBV13 and TRBJ1-1, is as follows: AAGVIQSPRHLIKEKRETATLKCYPIPRHDTVYWYQQGPGQDPQFLISFYEKMQSDKGSIPDRFSAQQFSDYHSELNMSSLELGDSALYFCASSLGREGMWVNTEAFFGQGTRLTVV.

V gene TRBV7-6 combines with J gene TRBJ1-4, with 9 bases aligning to TRBD1. Trimming at V came to 5 bases and at J to 3 bases, leaving 10 bases not matched to a gene. CDR1 is SGHVS and CDR2 is FNYEAQ in the germline V gene. The CDR3 extends over 17 amino acids. CDR3 sequence (DNA): TGTGCCAGCAGCCCCCAGGAGCGACAGGGGGCTAATGAAAAACTGTTTTTT. It encodes CASSPQERQGANEKLFF.

This sequence joins TRBV5-1 and TRBJ2-5, with D possibly being TRBD1 (6 bases). The CDR3 sequence is 16 residues long. V was shortened by 4 bases and J by 3 bases, with 19 bases between the two germline ends. Germline lookup yields CDR1 SGHRS and CDR2 YFSETQ. The CDR3 loop is CASSAIRMDREETQYF. As DNA, the CDR3 is TGCGCCAGCAGCGCCATACGCATGGACAGAGAAGAGACCCAGTACTTC.